This TCR beta chain comes out of a study of blood T cell repertoires in COVID-19. Produced via immunoSEQ multiplex PCR; TCRdb's table is partial and in-frame only. The sample lists nearly 400,000 clones; nearly 90% were seen once. The CDR3 loop spans 16 amino acids. With V trimmed by 4 bases and J by 3 bases, 12 bases remained unmatched. Looked up from germline, CDR1 is SGHRS and CDR2 is YFSETQ. V gene TRBV5-1 combines with J gene TRBJ1-1, with 7 bases matching TRBD1. The source material was PBMCs or T cells enriched from blood (not recorded which). The source is a woman aged 30 to 39 who had recovered from COVID-19. The CDR3: CASSPGAGTVDTEAFF. As DNA, the CDR3 is TGCGCCAGCAGCCCAGGGGCAGGGACAGTGGACACTGAAGCTTTCTTT.